This T cell receptor (beta chain) derives from a study of blood T cell repertoires in COVID-19. Germline V gene sequence: CDR1 SGHAT, CDR2 FQNNGV. The junction had 8 bases not matched to a gene; V was cut back by 5 bases and J by 7 bases. This CDR3 is built from 13 residues. The table came from immunoSEQ multiplex PCR; TCRdb's copy has only in-frame clones and leaves some out. The top ten clones hold over 4% of a sample with 200,000 to 300,000 clones, around 89% of them seen once. The genes are TRBV11-2 and TRBJ2-7; 7 bases are shared with TRBD1. Sequencing used PBMCs or T cells enriched from blood (not recorded which). This clonotype originated in a woman between 25 and 40 years old who had recovered from COVID-19. The CDR3 nucleotides read TGTGCCAGCAGCACCCCCCGGACAGGAGAGCAGTACTTC. It encodes CASSTPRTGEQYF.